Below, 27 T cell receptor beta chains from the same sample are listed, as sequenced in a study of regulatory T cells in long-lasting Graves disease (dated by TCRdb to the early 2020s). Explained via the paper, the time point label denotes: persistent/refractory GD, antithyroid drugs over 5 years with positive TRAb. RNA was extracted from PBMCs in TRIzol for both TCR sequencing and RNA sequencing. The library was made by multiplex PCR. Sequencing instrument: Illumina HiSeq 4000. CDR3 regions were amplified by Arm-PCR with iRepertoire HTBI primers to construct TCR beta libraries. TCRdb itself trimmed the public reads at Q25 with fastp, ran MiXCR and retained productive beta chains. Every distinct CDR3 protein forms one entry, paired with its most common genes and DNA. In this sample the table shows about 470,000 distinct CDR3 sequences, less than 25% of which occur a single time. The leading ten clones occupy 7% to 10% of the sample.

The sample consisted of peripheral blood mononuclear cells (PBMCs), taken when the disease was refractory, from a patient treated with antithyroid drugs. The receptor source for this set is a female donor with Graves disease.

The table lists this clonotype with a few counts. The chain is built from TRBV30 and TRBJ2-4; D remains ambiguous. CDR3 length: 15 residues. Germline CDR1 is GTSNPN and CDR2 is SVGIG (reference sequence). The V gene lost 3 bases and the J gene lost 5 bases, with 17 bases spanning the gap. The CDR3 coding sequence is TGTGCCTGGAGCGCTAAAAAAGGGTGGGAAAACATTCAGTACTTC. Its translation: CAWSAKKGWENIQYF.

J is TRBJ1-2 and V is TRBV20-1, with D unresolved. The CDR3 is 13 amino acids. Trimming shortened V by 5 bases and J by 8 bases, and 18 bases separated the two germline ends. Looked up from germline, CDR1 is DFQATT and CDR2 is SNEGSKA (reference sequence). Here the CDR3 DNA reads TGCAGTGCTCCCCAGCCCGCTAAGCGCGGCTACACCTTC. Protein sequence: CSAPQPAKRGYTF.

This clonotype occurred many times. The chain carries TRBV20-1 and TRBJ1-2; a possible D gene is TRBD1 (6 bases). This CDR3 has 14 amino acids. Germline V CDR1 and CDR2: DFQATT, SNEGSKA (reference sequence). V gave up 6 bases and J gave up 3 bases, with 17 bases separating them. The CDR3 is CSAEGDKADYGYTF. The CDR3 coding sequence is TGCAGTGCAGAGGGGGACAAGGCGGACTATGGCTACACCTTC.

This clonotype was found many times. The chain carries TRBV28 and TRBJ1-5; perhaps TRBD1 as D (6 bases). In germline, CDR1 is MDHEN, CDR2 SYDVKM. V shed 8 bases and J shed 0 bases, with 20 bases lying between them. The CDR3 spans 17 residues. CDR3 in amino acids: CASLGLRGFASNQPQHF. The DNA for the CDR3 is TGTGCCAGCTTAGGTCTCAGGGGATTCGCTAGCAATCAGCCCCAGCATTTT. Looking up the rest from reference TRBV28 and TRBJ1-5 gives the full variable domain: DVKVTQSSRYLVKRTGEKVFLECVQDMDHENMFWYRQDPGLGLRLIYFSYDVKMKEKGDIPEGYSVSREKKERFSLILESASTNQTSMYLCASLGLRGFASNQPQHFGDGTRLSIL.

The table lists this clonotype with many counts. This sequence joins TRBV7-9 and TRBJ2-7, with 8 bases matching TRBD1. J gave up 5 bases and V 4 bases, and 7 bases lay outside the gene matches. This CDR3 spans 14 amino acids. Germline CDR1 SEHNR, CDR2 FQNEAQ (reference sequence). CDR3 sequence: CASSSPGQENEQYF. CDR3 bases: TGTGCCAGCAGCTCACCGGGACAGGAAAACGAGCAGTACTTC.

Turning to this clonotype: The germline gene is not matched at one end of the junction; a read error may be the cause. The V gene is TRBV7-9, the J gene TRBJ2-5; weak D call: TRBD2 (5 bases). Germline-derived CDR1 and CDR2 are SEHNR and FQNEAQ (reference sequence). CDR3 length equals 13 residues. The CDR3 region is CAGSVKRGETQYF. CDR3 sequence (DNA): TGTGCCGGCAGCGTGAAACGCGGGGAGACCCAGTACTTC. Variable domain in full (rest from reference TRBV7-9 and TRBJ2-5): DTGVSQNPRHKITKRGQNVTFRCDPISEHNRLYWYRQTLGQGPEFLTYFQNEAQLEKSRLLSDRFSAERPKGSFSTLEIQRTEQGDSAMYLCAGSVKRGETQYFGPGTRLLVL.

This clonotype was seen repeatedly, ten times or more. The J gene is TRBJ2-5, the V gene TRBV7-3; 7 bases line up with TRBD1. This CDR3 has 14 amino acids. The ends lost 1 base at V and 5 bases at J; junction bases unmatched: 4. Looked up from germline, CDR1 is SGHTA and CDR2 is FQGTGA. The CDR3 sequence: CASSLIGGLETQYF. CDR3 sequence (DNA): TGTGCCAGCAGCTTAATAGGGGGCTTGGAGACCCAGTACTTC.

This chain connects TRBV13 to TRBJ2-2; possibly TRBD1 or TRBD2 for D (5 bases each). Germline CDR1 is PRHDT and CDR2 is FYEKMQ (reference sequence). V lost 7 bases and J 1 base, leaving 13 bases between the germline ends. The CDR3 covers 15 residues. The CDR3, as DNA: TGTGCCAGCAACCCCCTGAGGGGGAACACCGGGGAGCTGTTTTTT. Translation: CASNPLRGNTGELFF. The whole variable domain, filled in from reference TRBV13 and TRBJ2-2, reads AAGVIQSPRHLIKEKRETATLKCYPIPRHDTVYWYQQGPGQDPQFLISFYEKMQSDKGSIPDRFSAQQFSDYHSELNMSSLELGDSALYFCASNPLRGNTGELFFGEGSRLTVL.

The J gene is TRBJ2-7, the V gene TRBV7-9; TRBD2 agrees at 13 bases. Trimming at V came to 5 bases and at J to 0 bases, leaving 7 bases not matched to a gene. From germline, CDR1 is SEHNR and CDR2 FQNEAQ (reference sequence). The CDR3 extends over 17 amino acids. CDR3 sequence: CASSPGLAGLGSYEQYF. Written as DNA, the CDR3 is TGTGCCAGCAGCCCGGGACTAGCGGGACTTGGCTCCTACGAGCAGTACTTC.

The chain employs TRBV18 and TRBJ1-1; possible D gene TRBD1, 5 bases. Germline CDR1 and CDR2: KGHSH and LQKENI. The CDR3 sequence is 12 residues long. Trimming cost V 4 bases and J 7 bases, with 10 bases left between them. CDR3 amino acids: CASSRDSFEAFF. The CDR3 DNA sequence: TGTGCCAGCTCACGAGACAGTTTTGAAGCTTTCTTT. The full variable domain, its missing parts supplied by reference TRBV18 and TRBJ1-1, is NAGVMQNPRHLVRRRGQEARLRCSPMKGHSHVYWYRQLPEEGLKFMVYLQKENIIDESGMPKERFSAEFPKEGPSILRIQQVVRGDSAAYFCASSRDSFEAFFGQGTRLTVV.

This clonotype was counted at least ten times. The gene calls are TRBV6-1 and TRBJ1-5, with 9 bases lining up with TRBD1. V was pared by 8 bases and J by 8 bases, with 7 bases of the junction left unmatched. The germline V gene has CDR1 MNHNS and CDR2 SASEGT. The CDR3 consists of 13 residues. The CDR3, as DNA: TGTGCCAGCCAGGACAGGGGAGGAAAGCCCCAGCATTTT. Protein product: CASQDRGGKPQHF.

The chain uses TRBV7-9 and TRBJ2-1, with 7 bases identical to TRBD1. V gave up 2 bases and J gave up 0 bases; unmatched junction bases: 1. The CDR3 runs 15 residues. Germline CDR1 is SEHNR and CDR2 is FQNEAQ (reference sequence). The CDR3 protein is CASSLRDSSYNEQFF. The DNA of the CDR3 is TGTGCCAGCAGCTTAAGGGACAGCTCCTACAATGAGCAGTTCTTC.

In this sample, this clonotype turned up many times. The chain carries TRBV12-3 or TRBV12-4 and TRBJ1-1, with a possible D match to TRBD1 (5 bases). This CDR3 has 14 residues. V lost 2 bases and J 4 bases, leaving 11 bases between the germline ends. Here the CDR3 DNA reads TGTGCCAGCAGTTTATCAGGGTTGGGCACTGAAGCTTTCTTT. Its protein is CASSLSGLGTEAFF.

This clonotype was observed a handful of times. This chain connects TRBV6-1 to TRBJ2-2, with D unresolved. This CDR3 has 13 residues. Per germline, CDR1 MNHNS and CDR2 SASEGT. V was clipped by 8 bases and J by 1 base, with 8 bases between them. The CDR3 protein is CASDGRNTGELFF. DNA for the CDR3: TGTGCCAGCGATGGGCGGAACACCGGGGAGCTGTTTTTT.

The CDR3 protein is CASSGGAHQETQYF. CDR3 nucleotide sequence: TGTGCCAGCTCCGGTGGGGCACACCAAGAGACCCAGTACTTC. This chain uses TRBV5-5 with TRBJ2-5, with a weak D call TRBD1 (5 bases). CDR1 is SGHKS, CDR2 YYEKEE, per germline (reference sequence). The V end lost 7 bases, the J end lost 0 bases, and 13 bases lay between the germline ends. This CDR3 comprises 14 residues.

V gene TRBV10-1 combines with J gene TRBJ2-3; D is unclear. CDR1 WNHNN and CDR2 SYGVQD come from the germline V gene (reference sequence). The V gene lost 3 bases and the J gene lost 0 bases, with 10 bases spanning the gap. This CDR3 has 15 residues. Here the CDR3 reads CASSDGRYSTDTQYF. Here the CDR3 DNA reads TGCGCCAGCAGTGACGGCCGGTATAGCACAGATACGCAGTATTTT.

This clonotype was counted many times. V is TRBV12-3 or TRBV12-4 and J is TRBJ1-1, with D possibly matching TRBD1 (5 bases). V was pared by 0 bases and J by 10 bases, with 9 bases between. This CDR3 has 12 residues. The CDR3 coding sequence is TGTGCCAGCAGTTTAGCTGGCCAGGGAGCTTTCTTT. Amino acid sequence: CASSLAGQGAFF.

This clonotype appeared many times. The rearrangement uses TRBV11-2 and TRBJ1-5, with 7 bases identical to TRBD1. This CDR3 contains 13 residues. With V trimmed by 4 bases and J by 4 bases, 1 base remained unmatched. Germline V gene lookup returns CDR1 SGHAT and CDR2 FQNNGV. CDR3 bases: TGTGCCAGCAGCTCGACAGGGAATCAGCCCCAGCATTTT. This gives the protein CASSSTGNQPQHF.

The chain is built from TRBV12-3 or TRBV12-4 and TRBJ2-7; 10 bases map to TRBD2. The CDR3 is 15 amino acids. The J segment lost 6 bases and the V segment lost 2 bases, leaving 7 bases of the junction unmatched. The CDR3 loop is CASSLMGLAWGEQYF. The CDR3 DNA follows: TGTGCCAGCAGTTTAATGGGACTAGCGTGGGGCGAGCAGTACTTC.

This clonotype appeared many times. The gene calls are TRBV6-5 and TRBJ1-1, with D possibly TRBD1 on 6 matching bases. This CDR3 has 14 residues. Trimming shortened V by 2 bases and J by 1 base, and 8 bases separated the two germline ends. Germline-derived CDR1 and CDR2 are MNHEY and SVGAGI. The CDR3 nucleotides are TGTGCCAGCAGTTACGGGGGCGCGAACACTGAAGCTTTCTTT. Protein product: CASSYGGANTEAFF.

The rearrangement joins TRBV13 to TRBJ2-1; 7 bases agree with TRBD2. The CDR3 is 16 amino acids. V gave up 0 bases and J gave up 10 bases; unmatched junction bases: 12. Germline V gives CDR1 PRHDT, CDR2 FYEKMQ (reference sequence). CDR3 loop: CASSLGLATSRSEQFF. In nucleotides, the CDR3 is TGTGCCAGCAGCTTAGGCCTAGCGACTAGCAGGTCGGAGCAGTTCTTC.

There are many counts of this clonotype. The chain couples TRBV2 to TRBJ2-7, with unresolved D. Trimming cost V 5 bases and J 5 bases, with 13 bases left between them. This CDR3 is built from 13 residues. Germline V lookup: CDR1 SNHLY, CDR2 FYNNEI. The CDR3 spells CASSIRTKNEQYF. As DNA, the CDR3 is TGTGCCAGCAGTATTCGGACCAAAAACGAGCAGTACTTC.

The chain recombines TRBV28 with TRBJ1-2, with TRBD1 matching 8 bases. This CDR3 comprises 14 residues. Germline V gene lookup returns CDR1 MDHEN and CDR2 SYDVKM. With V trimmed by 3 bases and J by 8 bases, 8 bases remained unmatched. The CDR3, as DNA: TGTGCCAGCAGTTTGCCAGGGGGCTACGGAGGCTACACCTTC. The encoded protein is CASSLPGGYGGYTF.

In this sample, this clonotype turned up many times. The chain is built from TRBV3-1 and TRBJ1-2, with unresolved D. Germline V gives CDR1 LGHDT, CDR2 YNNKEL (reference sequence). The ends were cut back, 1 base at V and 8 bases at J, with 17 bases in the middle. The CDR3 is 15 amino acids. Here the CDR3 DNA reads TGTGCCAGCAGCCAAGTTGCCGGACCCGGCGGGGGCTACACCTTC. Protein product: CASSQVAGPGGGYTF. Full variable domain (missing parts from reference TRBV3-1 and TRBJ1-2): DTAVSQTPKYLVTQMGNDKSIKCEQNLGHDTMYWYKQDSKKFLKIMFSYNNKELIINETVPNRFSPKSPDKAHLNLHINSLELGDSAVYFCASSQVAGPGGGYTFGSGTRLTVV.

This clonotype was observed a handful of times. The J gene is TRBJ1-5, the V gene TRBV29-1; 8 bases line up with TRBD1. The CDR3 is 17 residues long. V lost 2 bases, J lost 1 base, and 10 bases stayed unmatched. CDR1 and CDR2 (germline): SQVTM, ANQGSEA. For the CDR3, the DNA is TGCAGCGTTGAAATCCTCTTAACAGGGGGGAGCAATCAGCCCCAGCATTTT. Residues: CSVEILLTGGSNQPQHF.

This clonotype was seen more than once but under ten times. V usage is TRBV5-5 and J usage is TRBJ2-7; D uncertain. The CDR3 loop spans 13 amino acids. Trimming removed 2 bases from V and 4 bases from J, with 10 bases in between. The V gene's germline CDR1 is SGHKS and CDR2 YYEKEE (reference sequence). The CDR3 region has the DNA TGTGCCAGCAGCTTAACAGACCGTTACGAGCAGTACTTC. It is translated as CASSLTDRYEQYF.

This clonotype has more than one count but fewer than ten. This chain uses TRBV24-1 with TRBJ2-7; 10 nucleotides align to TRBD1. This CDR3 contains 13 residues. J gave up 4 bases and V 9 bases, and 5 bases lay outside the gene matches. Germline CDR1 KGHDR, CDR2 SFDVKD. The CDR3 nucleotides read TGTGCCACCGCGCCGGGACAGGGGTACGAGCAGTACTTC. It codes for CATAPGQGYEQYF.